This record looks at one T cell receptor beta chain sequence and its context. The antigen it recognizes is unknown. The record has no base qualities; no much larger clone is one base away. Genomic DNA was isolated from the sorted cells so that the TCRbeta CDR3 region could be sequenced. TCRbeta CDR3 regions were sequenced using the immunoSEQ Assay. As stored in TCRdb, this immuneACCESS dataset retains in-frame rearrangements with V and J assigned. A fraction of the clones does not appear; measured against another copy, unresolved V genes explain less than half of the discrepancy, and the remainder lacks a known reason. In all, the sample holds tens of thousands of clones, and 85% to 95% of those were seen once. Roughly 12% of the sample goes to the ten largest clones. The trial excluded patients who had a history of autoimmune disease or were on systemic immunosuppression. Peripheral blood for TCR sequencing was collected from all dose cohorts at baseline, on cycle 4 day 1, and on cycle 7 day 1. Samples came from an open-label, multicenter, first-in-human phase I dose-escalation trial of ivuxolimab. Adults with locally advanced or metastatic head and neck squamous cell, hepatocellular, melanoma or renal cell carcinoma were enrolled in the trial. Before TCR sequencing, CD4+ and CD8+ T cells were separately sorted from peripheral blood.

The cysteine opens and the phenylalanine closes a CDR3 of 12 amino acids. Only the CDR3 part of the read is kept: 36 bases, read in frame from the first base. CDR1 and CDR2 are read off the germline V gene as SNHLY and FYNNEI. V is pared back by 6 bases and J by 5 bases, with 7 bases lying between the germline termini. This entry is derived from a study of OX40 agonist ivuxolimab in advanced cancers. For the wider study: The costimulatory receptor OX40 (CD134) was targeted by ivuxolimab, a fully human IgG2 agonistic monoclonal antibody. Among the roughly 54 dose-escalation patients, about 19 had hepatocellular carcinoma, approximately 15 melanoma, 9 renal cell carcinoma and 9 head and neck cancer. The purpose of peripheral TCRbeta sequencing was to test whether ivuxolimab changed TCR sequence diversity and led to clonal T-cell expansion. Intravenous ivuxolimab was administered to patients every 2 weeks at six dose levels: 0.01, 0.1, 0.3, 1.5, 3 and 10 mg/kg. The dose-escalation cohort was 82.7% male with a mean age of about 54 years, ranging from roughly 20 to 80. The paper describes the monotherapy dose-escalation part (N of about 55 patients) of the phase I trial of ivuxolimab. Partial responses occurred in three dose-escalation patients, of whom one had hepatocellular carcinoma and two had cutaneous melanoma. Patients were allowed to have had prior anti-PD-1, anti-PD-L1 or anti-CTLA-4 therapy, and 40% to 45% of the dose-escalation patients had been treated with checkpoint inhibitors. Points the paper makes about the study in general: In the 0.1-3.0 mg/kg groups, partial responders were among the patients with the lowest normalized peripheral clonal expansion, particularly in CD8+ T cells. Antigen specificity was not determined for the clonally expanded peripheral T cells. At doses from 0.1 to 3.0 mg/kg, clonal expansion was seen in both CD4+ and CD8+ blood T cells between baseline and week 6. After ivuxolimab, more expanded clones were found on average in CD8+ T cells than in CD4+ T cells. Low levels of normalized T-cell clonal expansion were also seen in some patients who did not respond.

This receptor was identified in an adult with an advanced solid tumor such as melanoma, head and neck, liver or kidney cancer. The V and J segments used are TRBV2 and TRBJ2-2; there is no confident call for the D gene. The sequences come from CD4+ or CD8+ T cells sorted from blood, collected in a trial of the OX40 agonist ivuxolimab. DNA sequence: TGTGCCAGCAGCTACCTGACCGGGGAGCTGTTTTTT. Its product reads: CASSYLTGELFF.